This T cell receptor (beta chain) was identified during a study of cytomegalovirus exposure and HLA in healthy donors. CDR1 is MNHNS and CDR2 is SASEGT in the germline V gene. Trimming removed 7 bases from V and 8 bases from J; junction bases left unmatched: 9. CDR3 length: 13 amino acids. This clone was observed a handful of times. As yet, its antigen is unknown. Primers included in the PCR were 60 Vbeta and 13 Jbeta primers. Here immunoSEQ multiplex PCR was the method, and the copy in TCRdb shows in-frame clones only, minus some. The sample records about 67,000 clones, approximately 71% being singletons. Regarding the study as a whole: Rare TCR sequences predominated, though certain public TCRs were found in many donors. In a later analysis, at a false discovery rate of 0.05, under 20,000 TCR beta sequences matched HLA alleles.

The chain employs TRBV6-1 and TRBJ1-2; 8 positions match TRBD1. This clonotype was obtained from a woman aged 30 to 39 in good health and CMV-seronegative. The material sequenced was PBMCs. DNA for the CDR3: TGTGCCAGCACTTTGGACAGGGTTGGGGGCTACACCTTC. Translated: CASTLDRVGGYTF.